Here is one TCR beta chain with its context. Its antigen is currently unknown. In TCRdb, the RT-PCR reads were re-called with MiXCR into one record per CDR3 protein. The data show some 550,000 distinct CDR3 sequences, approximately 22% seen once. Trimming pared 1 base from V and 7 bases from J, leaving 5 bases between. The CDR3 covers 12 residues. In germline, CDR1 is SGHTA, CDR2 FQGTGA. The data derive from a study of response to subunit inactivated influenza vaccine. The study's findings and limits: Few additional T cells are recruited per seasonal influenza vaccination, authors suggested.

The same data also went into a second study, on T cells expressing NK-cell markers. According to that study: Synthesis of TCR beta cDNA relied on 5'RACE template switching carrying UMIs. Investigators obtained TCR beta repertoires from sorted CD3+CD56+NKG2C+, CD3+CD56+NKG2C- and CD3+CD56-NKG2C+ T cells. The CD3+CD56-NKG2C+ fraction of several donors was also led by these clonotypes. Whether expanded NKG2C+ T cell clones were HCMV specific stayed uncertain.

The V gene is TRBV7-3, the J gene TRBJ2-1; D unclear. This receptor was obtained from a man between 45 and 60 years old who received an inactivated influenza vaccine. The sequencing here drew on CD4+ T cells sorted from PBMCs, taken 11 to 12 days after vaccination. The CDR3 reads CASSLNLNEQFF. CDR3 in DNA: TGTGCCAGCAGCTTAAATTTGAATGAGCAGTTCTTC.